This TCR beta chain was obtained from a study of T cell changes during pregnancy in multiple sclerosis. This CDR3 contains 12 residues. Looked up from germline, CDR1 is LNHDA and CDR2 is SQIVND (reference sequence). The V end was cut by 11 bases, the J end by 1 base, with 11 bases between. Clones were sequenced by immunoSEQ multiplex PCR, and TCRdb holds only the in-frame ones, with some missing. The sample has around 66,000 clones; 91% are singletons. Only a few counts were recorded for this clone. The rearrangement links TRBV19 to TRBJ1-1; D perhaps matches TRBD1 (6 bases). The receptor comes from a female donor in good health, enrolled as a control in a pregnancy study. This sample comprised peripheral blood, obtained after pregnancy. In nucleotides, the CDR3 is TGTGCCGCCAAGACAGGGAACACTGAAGCTTTCTTT. It translates to CAAKTGNTEAFF.